This T cell receptor beta chain was profiled in a study of cytotoxic CD8 clonotypes in ibrutinib-treated CLL. Some clones are missing from TCRdb's copy, which holds only in-frame ones; the method was immunoSEQ multiplex PCR. The sample comprises hundreds of thousands of clones, around three quarters of which are singletons, and approximately 15% rests with the top ten. This CDR3 is built from 16 residues. V lost 5 bases to trimming and J lost 1 base; unmatched junction nucleotides: 9. CDR1 LGHNT and CDR2 FRNRAP come from the germline V gene. Details on this clone: The antigen is undetermined.

Findings and limits, study-wide: Clonality was elevated at ibrutinib response and had returned toward baseline at progression. Clonality was higher at baseline than in age-matched healthy donors and tracked circulating CD8+ T-cell counts. Public clonotypes (which were uncommon) either contracted or remained stable on treatment.

The clonotype was recovered from a human donor with chronic lymphocytic leukemia. The starting material was PBMCs, obtained after 24 months of ibrutinib treatment. The V gene is TRBV12-5, the J gene TRBJ2-3; TRBD2 matches 7 bases. The CDR3 loop is CASGLNLAERTDTQYF. DNA for the CDR3: TGTGCTAGTGGTCTAAATCTAGCGGAACGCACAGATACGCAGTATTTT.